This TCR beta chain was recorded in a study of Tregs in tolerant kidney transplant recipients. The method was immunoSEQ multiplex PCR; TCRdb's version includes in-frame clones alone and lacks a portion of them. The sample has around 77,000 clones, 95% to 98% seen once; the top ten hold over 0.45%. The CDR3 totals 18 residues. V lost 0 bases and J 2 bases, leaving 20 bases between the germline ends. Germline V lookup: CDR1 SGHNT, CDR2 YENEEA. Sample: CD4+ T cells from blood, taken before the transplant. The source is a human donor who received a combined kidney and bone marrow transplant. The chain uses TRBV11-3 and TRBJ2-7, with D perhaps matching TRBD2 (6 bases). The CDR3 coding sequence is TGTGCCAGCAGCTTAGATCGTCCGGGGCGCGGGACCACCTACGAGCAGTACTTC. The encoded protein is CASSLDRPGRGTTYEQYF.